These 8 T cell receptor beta chains originate from one sample sequenced in a study of blood T cells in healthy people across ages. The use of a sample-barcoded 5' primer and a J-beta primer mix characterized a second PCR of about 7 to 12 cycles. MiXCR, applied by TCRdb to the 5' RACE reads, yields one record per CDR3 protein. The sample carries about 1,400,000 distinct CDR3 sequences, approximately 42% recorded once. The sequenced material came from blood. These receptors were taken from a woman between 18 and 29 years old in good health.

The chain uses TRBV12-3 or TRBV12-4 and TRBJ2-7; D gene unclear. Trimming removed 5 bases from V and 2 bases from J, with 13 bases in between. The CDR3 totals 14 residues. The CDR3 spells CASSVFPGTYEQYF. Written as DNA, the CDR3 is TGTGCCAGCAGTGTATTCCCAGGCACCTACGAGCAGTACTTC.

The V gene is TRBV10-3, the J gene TRBJ1-1; D is uncertain. The germline CDR1 and CDR2 sequences are ENHRY and SYGVKD. The germline V and J ends were trimmed by 10 bases and 1 base, with 7 bases remaining between them. This CDR3 has 11 residues. CDR3 DNA sequence: TGTGCCACTCAGACGAACACTGAAGCTTTCTTT. Translation gives CATQTNTEAFF.

This clonotype was picked up a small number of times. This chain joins TRBV5-1 and TRBJ2-3, with TRBD2 matching 14 bases. The CDR3 has 14 residues. V lost 7 bases to trimming and J lost 3 bases; unmatched junction nucleotides: 1. Germline CDR1 reads SGHRS; CDR2 reads YFSETQ. This CDR3 is CASGLAGGTDTQYF. CDR3 DNA sequence: TGCGCCAGCGGACTAGCGGGAGGTACAGATACGCAGTATTTT. Variable domain in full (rest from reference TRBV5-1 and TRBJ2-3): KAGVTQTPRYLIKTRGQQVTLSCSPISGHRSVSWYQQTPGQGLQFLFEYFSETQRNKGNFPGRFSGRQFSNSRSEMNVSTLELGDSALYLCASGLAGGTDTQYFGPGTRLTVL.

Comment on this clonotype: One junction end disagrees with the germline gene, perhaps due to a read error. This chain joins TRBV6-2 or TRBV6-3 and TRBJ2-1, with 14 bases matching TRBD2. The V gene's germline CDR1 is MNHEY and CDR2 SVGEGT. This CDR3 contains 15 residues. As DNA, the CDR3 is TGTGCCAGCGACCGACTAGCGGGGGGGCACAAGGAGCAGTTCTTC. Residues: CASDRLAGGHKEQFF.

Only one count was recorded for this clonotype. The chain links TRBV13 to TRBJ2-5; 9 bases map to TRBD1. The end of the DNA is better explained by TRBJ2-7, so the J call may be wrong. This CDR3 spans 15 amino acids. Germline V lookup: CDR1 PRHDT, CDR2 FYEKMQ (reference sequence). Here the CDR3 DNA reads TGTGCCAGCAGCTTGACAGGGGGAGTAGGGGACGAGCAGTACTTC. Residues: CASSLTGGVGDEQYF.

The rearrangement links TRBV7-3 to TRBJ2-1, with a possible D match to TRBD2 (5 bases). Trimming cost V 5 bases and J 0 bases, with 14 bases left between them. Germline assignment: CDR1 SGHTA and CDR2 FQGTGA. The CDR3 is 16 residues long. CDR3 DNA: TGTGCCAGCAGCCCGGTAGCGTTTAGCTCCTACAATGAGCAGTTCTTC. Its translation: CASSPVAFSSYNEQFF.

This clonotype has just a few counts. The genes are TRBV27 and TRBJ1-6; D unclear. Germline CDR1 and CDR2: MNHEY and SMNVEV (reference sequence). V gave up 3 bases and J gave up 0 bases, with 15 bases separating them. This CDR3 contains 18 residues. CDR3 sequence reads: CASSLPPGRSSYNSPLHF. Here the CDR3 DNA reads TGTGCCAGCAGTTTGCCCCCCGGCAGGAGCTCCTATAATTCACCCCTCCACTTT.

The table lists this clonotype with a few counts. V and J are TRBV6-5 and TRBJ1-6, with no clear D. Looked up from germline, CDR1 is MNHEY and CDR2 is SVGAGI. V lost 8 bases, J lost 7 bases, and 6 bases lay in between. CDR3 length: 11 residues. CDR3 sequence reads: CASGVNSPLHF. CDR3 DNA sequence: TGTGCCAGCGGGGTGAATTCACCCCTCCACTTT.